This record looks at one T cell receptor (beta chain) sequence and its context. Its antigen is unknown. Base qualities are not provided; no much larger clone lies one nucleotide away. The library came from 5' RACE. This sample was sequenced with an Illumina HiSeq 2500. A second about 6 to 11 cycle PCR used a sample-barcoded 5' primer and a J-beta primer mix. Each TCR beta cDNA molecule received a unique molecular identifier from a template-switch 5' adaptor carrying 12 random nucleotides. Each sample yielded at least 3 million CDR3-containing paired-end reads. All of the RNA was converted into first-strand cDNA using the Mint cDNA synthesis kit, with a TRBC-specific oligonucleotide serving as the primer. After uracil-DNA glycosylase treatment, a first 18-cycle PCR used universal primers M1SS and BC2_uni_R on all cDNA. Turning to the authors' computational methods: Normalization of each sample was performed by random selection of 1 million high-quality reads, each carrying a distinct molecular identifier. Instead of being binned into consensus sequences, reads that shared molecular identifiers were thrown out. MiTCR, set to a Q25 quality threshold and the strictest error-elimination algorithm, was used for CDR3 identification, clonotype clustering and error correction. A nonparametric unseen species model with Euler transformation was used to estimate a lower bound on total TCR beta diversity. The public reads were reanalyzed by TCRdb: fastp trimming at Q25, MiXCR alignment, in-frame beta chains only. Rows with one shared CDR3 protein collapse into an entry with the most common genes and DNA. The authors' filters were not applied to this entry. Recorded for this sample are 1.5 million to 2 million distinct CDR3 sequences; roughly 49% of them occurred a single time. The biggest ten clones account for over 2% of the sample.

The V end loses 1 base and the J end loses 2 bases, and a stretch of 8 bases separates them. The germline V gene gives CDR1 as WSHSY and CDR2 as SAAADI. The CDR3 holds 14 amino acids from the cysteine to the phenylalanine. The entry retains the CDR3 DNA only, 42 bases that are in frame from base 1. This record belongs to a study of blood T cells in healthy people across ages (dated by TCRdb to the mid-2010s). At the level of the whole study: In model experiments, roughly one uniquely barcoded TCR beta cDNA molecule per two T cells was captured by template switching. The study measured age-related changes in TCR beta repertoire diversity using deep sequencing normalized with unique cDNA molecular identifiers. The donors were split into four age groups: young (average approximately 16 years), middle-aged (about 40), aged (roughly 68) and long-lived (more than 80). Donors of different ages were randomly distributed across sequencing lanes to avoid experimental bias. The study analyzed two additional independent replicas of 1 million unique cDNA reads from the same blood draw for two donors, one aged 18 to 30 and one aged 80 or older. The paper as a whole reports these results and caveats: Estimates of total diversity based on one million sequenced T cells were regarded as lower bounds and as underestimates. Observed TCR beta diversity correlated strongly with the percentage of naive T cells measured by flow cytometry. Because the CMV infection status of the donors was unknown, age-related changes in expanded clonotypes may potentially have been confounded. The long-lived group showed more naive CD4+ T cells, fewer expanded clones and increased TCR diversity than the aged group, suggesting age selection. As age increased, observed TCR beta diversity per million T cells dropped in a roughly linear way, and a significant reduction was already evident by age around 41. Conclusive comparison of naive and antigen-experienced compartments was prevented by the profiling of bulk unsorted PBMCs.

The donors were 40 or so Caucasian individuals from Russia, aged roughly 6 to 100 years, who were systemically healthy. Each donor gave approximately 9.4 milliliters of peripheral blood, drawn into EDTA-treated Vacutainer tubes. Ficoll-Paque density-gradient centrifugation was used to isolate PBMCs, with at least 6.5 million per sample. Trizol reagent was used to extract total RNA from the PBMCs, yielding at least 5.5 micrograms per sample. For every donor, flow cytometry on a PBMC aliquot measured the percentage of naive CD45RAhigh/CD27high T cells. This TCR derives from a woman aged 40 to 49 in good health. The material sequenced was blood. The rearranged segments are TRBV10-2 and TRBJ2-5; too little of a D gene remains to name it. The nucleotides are TGCGCCAGCAGTGAGTATCAGACTCAAGAGACCCAGTACTTC. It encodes CASSEYQTQETQYF.